The source of this TCR beta chain is a study of T-cell reconstitution after alpha-beta-depleted transplantation in children. V dropped 8 bases and J dropped 4; count of bases not matched to a gene: 13. The germline gives CDR1 MNHEY, CDR2 SVGAGI. The CDR3 is made up of 16 amino acids. The authors prepared the TCRbeta library with unique molecular identifiers. TCRdb processed the PCR reads anew with MiXCR; each CDR3 protein has one entry. The data show some 200,000 distinct CDR3 sequences, more than 14% seen once. This clonotype was observed at least ten times. The input for sequencing was PBMCs from the stem cell graft donor, taken from the stem cell graft. The rearrangement uses TRBV6-5 and TRBJ2-3, with 9 bases identical to TRBD2. The origin of this receptor is a human donor who donated a stem cell graft to a child with acute lymphoblastic leukemia. The CDR3 loop reads CASGRGSGSLADTQYF. Written as DNA, the CDR3 is TGTGCCAGCGGACGCGGTAGCGGGAGTCTGGCAGATACGCAGTATTTT.